This T cell receptor beta chain was sequenced for a study of regulatory T cells in long-lasting Graves disease. HTBI primers from iRepertoire and Arm-PCR of CDR3 regions yielded the TCR beta libraries. TCRdb re-derived calls from the multiplex PCR reads in MiXCR, one entry per CDR3 protein. The table lists about 530,000 distinct CDR3 sequences, 15% to 20% of them singletons. This clonotype was counted many times. As yet, its antigen is unknown. The CDR3 has 15 residues. Trimming took off 7 bases at V and 1 base at J, with 16 bases between the two ends. The time point: newly diagnosed GD, antithyroid drugs for less than 3 months. Making the TCR library involved RNA that had been extracted from PBMCs. Study-wide results and caveats: Accuracy was possibly reduced by small sample size.

These same data were also listed under a study on T cells in Graves' hyperthyroidism and ophthalmopathy. That source reports: The TCR CDR3 first-round RT-PCR relied on the HTBI primer set.

The chain has TRBV12-3 or TRBV12-4 and TRBJ1-1; the D gene is possibly TRBD1 (6 bases). The sequence was collected from a woman aged 35-65 years with Graves disease. The sequences come from peripheral blood mononuclear cells (PBMCs), collected at new diagnosis, from a patient treated with antithyroid drugs. The CDR3 loop is CASTQGDTRNTEAFF. The CDR3 nucleotides read TGTGCCAGCACCCAAGGGGACACCCGGAACACTGAAGCTTTCTTT.